What follows are 9 T cell receptor beta chains derived from one specimen sequenced in a study of T-cell memory formation after mild COVID-19. TCRdb recomputed calls from the 5' RACE reads with MiXCR, one row per CDR3 protein. Among roughly 370,000 distinct CDR3 sequences listed, 15% to 20% were seen once. Input material: PBMCs or a T cell subset sorted from them (not recorded which). These receptors were taken from a man aged 18 to 30 who had mild COVID-19 (a few samples of this study predate the infection). Cell type and time point are not known.

Only a few counts were recorded for this clonotype. The rearrangement uses TRBV6-6 and TRBJ1-4, with a possible D match to TRBD1 (6 bases). CDR3 length: 13 residues. The V gene lost 0 bases and the J gene lost 8 bases, with 7 bases spanning the gap. Germline CDR1 reads MNHNY; CDR2 reads SVGAGI (reference sequence). The CDR3 is CASSYSGTEKLFF. The CDR3 DNA reads TGTGCCAGCAGTTACTCGGGGACAGAAAAACTGTTTTTT.

The chain uses TRBV5-5 and TRBJ2-1; 7 bases match TRBD1. The CDR3 consists of 18 residues. J was trimmed by 5 bases and V by 0 bases; bases with no gene match: 14. Germline-derived CDR1 and CDR2 are SGHKS and YYEKEE (reference sequence). The chain's CDR3 is CASSLDRDRPRSHNEQFF. CDR3 nucleotide sequence: TGTGCCAGCAGCTTGGATAGGGACAGACCAAGAAGCCACAATGAGCAGTTCTTC.

The chain has TRBV30 and TRBJ2-7; TRBD1 matches at 9 bases. There are 13 residues in the CDR3. Per germline, CDR1 GTSNPN and CDR2 SVGIG (reference sequence). In DNA, the CDR3 is TGTGCATGCAACAGGGGGCTAGCCTACGAGCAGTACTTC. Translated, it gives CACNRGLAYEQYF.

The V call is TRBV10-3, the J call TRBJ2-1, with D unclear. Germline CDR1 reads ENHRY; CDR2 reads SYGVKD. The V and J ends lost 3 bases and 5 bases respectively, with 8 bases between them. The CDR3 sequence is 13 residues long. The chain's CDR3 is CAISDDTDNEQFF. CDR3 in DNA: TGTGCCATCAGTGACGATACAGACAATGAGCAGTTCTTC.

In DNA, the CDR3 is TGTGCCAGCAGCCTATGGGACAGGCTGGGCGAGCAGTACTTC. This translates into CASSLWDRLGEQYF. This sequence joins TRBV5-5 and TRBJ2-7, with TRBD1 identical over 8 bases. Germline V gene sequence: CDR1 SGHKS, CDR2 YYEKEE (reference sequence). The CDR3 consists of 14 residues. With V trimmed by 4 bases and J by 6 bases, 9 bases remained unmatched.

This clonotype was observed a handful of times. The rearrangement joins TRBV4-3 to TRBJ1-1; D is perhaps TRBD1 (6 bases). This CDR3 is 16 amino acids long. Trimming cost V 0 bases and J 3 bases, with 14 bases left between them. Germline CDR1 reads LGHNA; CDR2 reads YSLEER. The CDR3, as DNA: TGCGCCAGCAGCCAAGAGGTTGGCAGGGGCTACACTGAAGCTTTCTTT. The encoded protein is CASSQEVGRGYTEAFF.

This clonotype was recorded at least ten times. The rearrangement joins TRBV5-6 to TRBJ1-4, with a possible D match to TRBD1 (6 bases). The CDR3 extends over 15 amino acids. Trimming removed 4 bases at V and 6 bases at J, with 16 bases between. Germline V gene lookup returns CDR1 SGHDT and CDR2 YYEEEE. The CDR3 sequence: CASSRPGGWDEKLFF. The DNA for the CDR3 is TGTGCCAGCAGCCGCCCGGGGGGCTGGGATGAAAAACTGTTTTTT.

Points on this clonotype: One end of the junction is discordant with germline, which a read error may explain. This chain links TRBV4-1 with TRBJ2-7; D perhaps matches TRBD1 (5 bases). There are 13 residues in the CDR3. The germline V gene has CDR1 MGHRA and CDR2 YSYEKL. The CDR3 protein is CASSQDDSYEHYF. The CDR3 region has the DNA TGCGCCAGCAGCCAAGATGACAGCTACGAGCATTACTTC.

The chain carries TRBV5-1 and TRBJ1-1; D possibly corresponds to TRBD1 (5 bases). The CDR3 spans 17 residues. Trimming shortened V by 0 bases and J by 6 bases, and 21 bases separated the two germline ends. The germline gives CDR1 SGHRS, CDR2 YFSETQ. In DNA, the CDR3 is TGCGCCAGCAGCTTGGCGCCCCCCGGGACCGTGAAGTCTGAAGCTTTCTTT. Translated, it gives CASSLAPPGTVKSEAFF.